This is a list of T cell receptor beta chains from one sample in a study of OX40 agonist ivuxolimab in advanced cancers. Data came from immunoSEQ multiplex PCR; TCRdb stores just in-frame clones and leaves some out. The data hold 65,000 to 95,000 clones, with over 70% observed a single time. The starting material was CD4+ or CD8+ T cells sorted from blood, obtained in a trial of the OX40 agonist ivuxolimab. The receptors originated from an adult with an advanced solid tumor such as melanoma, head and neck, liver or kidney cancer. The CDR3 runs from the conserved cysteine through the conserved F or W. The D gene is left open where the match is weak. The size entry is marked missing in some rows and otherwise reads once, few, many or a size class.

clone_size: NA
v_call: TRBV9
d_call: NA
j_call: TRBJ1-1
cdr3_nt: TGTGCCAGCAGCGTAAACAGGAACACTGAAGCTTTCTTT
cdr3_aa: CASSVNRNTEAFF

clone_size: NA
v_call: TRBV21-1
d_call: NA
j_call: TRBJ2-7
cdr3_nt: TGTGCCAGCATCCTAGCGGGTTACGAGCAGTACTTC
cdr3_aa: CASILAGYEQYF

clone_size: NA
v_call: TRBV28
d_call: NA
j_call: TRBJ1-6
cdr3_nt: TGTGCCAGCCTGAGGGAAATTGGTTCACCCCTCCACTTT
cdr3_aa: CASLREIGSPLHF

clone_size: NA
v_call: TRBV5-6
d_call: NA
j_call: TRBJ2-3
cdr3_nt: TGTGCCAGCAGCTTGGAAGCTCTCGGCCGTGGCACAGATACGCAGTATTTT
cdr3_aa: CASSLEALGRGTDTQYF

clone_size: few
v_call: TRBV28
d_call: NA
j_call: TRBJ2-7
cdr3_nt: TGTGCCAGCCAGCCAGGCAGTTCCTACGAGCAGTACTTC
cdr3_aa: CASQPGSSYEQYF

clone_size: NA
v_call: TRBV7-3
d_call: TRBD1
j_call: TRBJ2-1
cdr3_nt: TGTGCCAGCAGCCCGTCGAGGGGACAGGAGCAGTTCTTC
cdr3_aa: CASSPSRGQEQFF

clone_size: NA
v_call: TRBV5-1
d_call: TRBD1
j_call: TRBJ2-7
cdr3_nt: TGCGCCAGCAGCTTTACCGGACAGGGCCCCTACGAGCAGTACTTC
cdr3_aa: CASSFTGQGPYEQYF

clone_size: NA
v_call: TRBV5-1
d_call: TRBD2
j_call: TRBJ2-5
cdr3_nt: TGCGCCAGCAGCTCCGCCGGGACTAGGGAGACCCAGTACTTC
cdr3_aa: CASSSAGTRETQYF

clone_size: many
v_call: TRBV2
d_call: NA
j_call: TRBJ2-7
cdr3_nt: TGTGCCAGCAGCCCCCCAGGGGGGCGTTTGGCGTACGAGCAGTACTTC
cdr3_aa: CASSPPGGRLAYEQYF

clone_size: NA
v_call: TRBV5-1
d_call: NA
j_call: TRBJ1-5
cdr3_nt: TGCGCCAGCAGCGTGGACAATCCGGCCCAGCCCCAGCATTTT
cdr3_aa: CASSVDNPAQPQHF

clone_size: few
v_call: TRBV7-7
d_call: NA
j_call: TRBJ1-1
cdr3_nt: TGTGCTAGCACCAGGGGCCCAGCCCGGGAGACTGAAGCTTTCTTT
cdr3_aa: CASTRGPARETEAFF

clone_size: NA
v_call: TRBV10-1
d_call: NA
j_call: TRBJ2-3
cdr3_nt: TGCGCCAGCAGTGAGTCTACCGGGGACACAGATACGCAGTATTTT
cdr3_aa: CASSESTGDTDTQYF

clone_size: few
v_call: TRBV6-1
d_call: TRBD1
j_call: TRBJ1-5
cdr3_nt: TGTGCCAGCAGTGAGGGGGGACAGGCGCTGTTTCAGCCCCAGCATTTT
cdr3_aa: CASSEGGQALFQPQHF

clone_size: NA
v_call: TRBV7-2
d_call: NA
j_call: TRBJ2-1
cdr3_nt: TGTGCCAGCAGCCTCAAGAATGAGCAGTTCTTC
cdr3_aa: CASSLKNEQFF

clone_size: few
v_call: TRBV5-4
d_call: NA
j_call: TRBJ1-3
cdr3_nt: TGTGCCAGCAGCCGTCCCACCGGGGGCTCTGGAAACACCATATATTTT
cdr3_aa: CASSRPTGGSGNTIYF

clone_size: NA
v_call: TRBV6-1
d_call: NA
j_call: TRBJ1-2
cdr3_nt: TGTGCCAGCAGTGACCTCGCCCGGAGTTGGGGCTACACCTTC
cdr3_aa: CASSDLARSWGYTF

clone_size: NA
v_call: TRBV7-8
d_call: NA
j_call: TRBJ1-1
cdr3_nt: TGTGCCAGCAGCCCTCGGGGCGGGGGCGGTAACACTGAAGCTTTCTTT
cdr3_aa: CASSPRGGGGNTEAFF

clone_size: NA
v_call: TRBV5-4
d_call: TRBD2
j_call: TRBJ2-7
cdr3_nt: TGTGCCAGCAGCTCCGGGACTAGCGGGATATACGAGCAGTACTTC
cdr3_aa: CASSSGTSGIYEQYF

clone_size: NA
v_call: TRBV7-2
d_call: NA
j_call: TRBJ1-3
cdr3_nt: TGTGCCAGCAGCCCGAGGGTGAAGGGCGGAAACACCATATATTTT
cdr3_aa: CASSPRVKGGNTIYF

clone_size: NA
v_call: TRBV7-9
d_call: NA
j_call: TRBJ1-2
cdr3_nt: TGTGCCAGCACCTTGGGGGGTAGAGGCTACACCTTC
cdr3_aa: CASTLGGRGYTF

clone_size: once
v_call: TRBV10-3
d_call: TRBD2
j_call: TRBJ2-2
cdr3_nt: TGTGCCATCAGTGGGGGACTAGCGGGGACCGGGGAGCTGTTTTTT
cdr3_aa: CAISGGLAGTGELFF

clone_size: NA
v_call: TRBV5-1
d_call: NA
j_call: TRBJ2-2
cdr3_nt: TGCGCCAGCAGCTTGGATGGCAGCTCGAACACCGGGGAGCTGTTTTTT
cdr3_aa: CASSLDGSSNTGELFF

clone_size: few
v_call: TRBV7-9
d_call: TRBD1
j_call: TRBJ1-5
cdr3_nt: TGTGCCAGCAGCCAGACAGGGGGGAATCAGCCCCAGCATTTT
cdr3_aa: CASSQTGGNQPQHF

clone_size: NA
v_call: TRBV30
d_call: NA
j_call: TRBJ1-1
cdr3_nt: TGTGCCTGGAGCCAACAGGAGGTGTACACTGAAGCTTTCTTT
cdr3_aa: CAWSQQEVYTEAFF

clone_size: NA
v_call: TRBV28
d_call: TRBD1
j_call: TRBJ2-1
cdr3_nt: TGTGCCGGGAGGGGACAGGGGGAGAATGAGCAGTTCTTC
cdr3_aa: CAGRGQGENEQFF